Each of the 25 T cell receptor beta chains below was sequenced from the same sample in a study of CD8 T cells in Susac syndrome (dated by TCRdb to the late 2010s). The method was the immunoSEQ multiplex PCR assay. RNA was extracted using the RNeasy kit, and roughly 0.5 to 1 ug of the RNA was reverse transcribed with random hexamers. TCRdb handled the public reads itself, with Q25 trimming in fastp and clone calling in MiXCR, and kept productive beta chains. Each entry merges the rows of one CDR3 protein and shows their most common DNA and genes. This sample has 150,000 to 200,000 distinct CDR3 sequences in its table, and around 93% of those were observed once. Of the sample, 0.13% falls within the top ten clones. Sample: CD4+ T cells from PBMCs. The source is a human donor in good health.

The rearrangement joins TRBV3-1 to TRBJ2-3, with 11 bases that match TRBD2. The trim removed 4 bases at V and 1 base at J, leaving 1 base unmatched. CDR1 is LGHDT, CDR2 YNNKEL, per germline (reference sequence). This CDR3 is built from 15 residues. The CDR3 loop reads CASSPTSGGTDTQYF. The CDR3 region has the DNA TGTGCCAGCAGCCCGACTAGCGGGGGCACAGATACGCAGTATTTT.

CDR3 nucleotide sequence: TGTGCCAGCAGCGTAGCTTCAGACCTCTACAATGAGCAGTTCTTC. As protein: CASSVASDLYNEQFF. The chain recombines TRBV9 with TRBJ2-1, with D unresolved. Germline CDR1 SGDLS, CDR2 YYNGEE. This CDR3 has 15 residues. The ends were cut back, 0 bases at V and 3 bases at J, with 10 bases in the middle. The variable domain in full, completed from reference TRBV9 and TRBJ2-1, reads DSGVTQTPKHLITATGQRVTLRCSPRSGDLSVYWYQQSLDQGLQFLIQYYNGEERAKGNILERFSAQQFPDLHSELNLSSLELGDSALYFCASSVASDLYNEQFFGPGTRLTVL.

CDR3 region: CAISEAGVPNYGYTF. As DNA, the CDR3 is TGTGCCATCAGTGAGGCAGGGGTCCCAAACTATGGCTACACCTTC. The V and J genes are TRBV10-3 and TRBJ1-2; maybe TRBD1 (6 bases). Germline V gives CDR1 ENHRY, CDR2 SYGVKD. V was shortened by 2 bases and J by 2 bases, with 12 bases between the two germline ends. The CDR3 totals 15 residues.

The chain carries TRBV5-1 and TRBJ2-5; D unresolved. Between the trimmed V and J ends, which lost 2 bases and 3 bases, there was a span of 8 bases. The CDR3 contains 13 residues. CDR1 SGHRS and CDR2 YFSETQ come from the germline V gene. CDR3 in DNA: TGCGCCAGCAGCTTAAGTAGGAAAGAGACCCAGTACTTC. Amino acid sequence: CASSLSRKETQYF.

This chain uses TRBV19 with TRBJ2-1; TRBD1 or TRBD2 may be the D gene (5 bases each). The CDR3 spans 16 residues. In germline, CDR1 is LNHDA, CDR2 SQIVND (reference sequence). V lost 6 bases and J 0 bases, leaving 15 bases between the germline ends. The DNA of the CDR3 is TGTGCCAGTAGCCCCGGGGCTGCTAGCTCCTACAATGAGCAGTTCTTC. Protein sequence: CASSPGAASSYNEQFF.

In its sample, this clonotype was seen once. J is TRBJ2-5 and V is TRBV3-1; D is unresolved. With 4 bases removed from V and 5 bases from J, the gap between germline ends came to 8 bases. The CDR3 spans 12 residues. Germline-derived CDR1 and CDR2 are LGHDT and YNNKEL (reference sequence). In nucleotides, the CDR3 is TGTGCCAGCAGCCGCGAAAGGGAGACCCAGTACTTC. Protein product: CASSRERETQYF.

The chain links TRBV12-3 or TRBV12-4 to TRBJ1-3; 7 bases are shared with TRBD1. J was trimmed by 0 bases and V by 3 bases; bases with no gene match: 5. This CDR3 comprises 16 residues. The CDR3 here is CASSLGGGLSGNTIYF. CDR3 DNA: TGTGCCAGCAGTTTGGGAGGGGGCCTCTCTGGAAACACCATATATTTT.

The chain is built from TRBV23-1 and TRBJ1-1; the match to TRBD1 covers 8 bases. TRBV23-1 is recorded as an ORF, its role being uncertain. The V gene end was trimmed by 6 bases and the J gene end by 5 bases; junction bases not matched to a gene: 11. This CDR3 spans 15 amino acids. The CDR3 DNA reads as TGCGCCAGCAGCCTACAACAGGGGGAGGGGACTGAAGCTTTCTTT. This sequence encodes CASSLQQGEGTEAFF.

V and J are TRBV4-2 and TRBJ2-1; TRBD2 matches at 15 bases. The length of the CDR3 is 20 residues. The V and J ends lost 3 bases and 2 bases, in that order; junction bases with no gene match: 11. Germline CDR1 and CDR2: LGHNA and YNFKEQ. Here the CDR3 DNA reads TGTGCCAGCAGCCATCCCCTAGGGACTAGCGGGGGGCCTACCTACAATGAGCAGTTCTTC. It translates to CASSHPLGTSGGPTYNEQFF.

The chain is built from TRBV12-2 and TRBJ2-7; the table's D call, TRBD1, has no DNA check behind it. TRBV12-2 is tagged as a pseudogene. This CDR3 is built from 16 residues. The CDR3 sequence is CASRLGDSQTSYEQYF. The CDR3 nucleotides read TGTGCAAGTCGCTTAGGGGACAGTCAAACCTCCTACGAGCAGTACTTC.

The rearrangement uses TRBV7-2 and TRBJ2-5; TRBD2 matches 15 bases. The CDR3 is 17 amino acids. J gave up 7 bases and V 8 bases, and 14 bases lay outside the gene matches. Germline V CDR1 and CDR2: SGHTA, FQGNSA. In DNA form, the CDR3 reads TGTGCCAGCCGCCGGGGGACTAGCGGGGGGCCGGGCCGGACCCAGTACTTC. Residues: CASRRGTSGGPGRTQYF.

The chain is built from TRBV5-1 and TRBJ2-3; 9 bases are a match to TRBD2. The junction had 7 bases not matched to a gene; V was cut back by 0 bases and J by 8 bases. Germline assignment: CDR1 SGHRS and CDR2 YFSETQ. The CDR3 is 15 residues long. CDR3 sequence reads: CASSLEASGAGTQYF. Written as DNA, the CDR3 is TGCGCCAGCAGCTTGGAGGCTAGCGGGGCTGGTACGCAGTATTTT.

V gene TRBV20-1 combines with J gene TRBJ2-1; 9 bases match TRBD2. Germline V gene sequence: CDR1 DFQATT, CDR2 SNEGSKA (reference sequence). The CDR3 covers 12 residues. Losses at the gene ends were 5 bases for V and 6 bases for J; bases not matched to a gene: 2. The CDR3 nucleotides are TGCAGTGCTGGGACTAGCCCCAATGAGCAGTTCTTC. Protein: CSAGTSPNEQFF.

The CDR3 DNA is TGTGCCAGCAGTTTAGTGGGCATGAGCTCCTACGAGCAGTACTTC. Translated: CASSLVGMSSYEQYF. V is TRBV27 and J is TRBJ2-7; D uncertain. CDR3 size: 15 residues. Trimming left V 2 bases short and J 0 bases short, with 11 bases between. Per the germline V gene, CDR1 is MNHEY and CDR2 is SMNVEV (reference sequence).

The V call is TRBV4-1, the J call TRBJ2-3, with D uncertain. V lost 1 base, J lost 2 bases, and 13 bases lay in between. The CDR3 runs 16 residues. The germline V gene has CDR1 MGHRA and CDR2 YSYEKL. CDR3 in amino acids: CASSQGSQAVTDTQYF. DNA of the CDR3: TGCGCCAGCAGCCAAGGAAGCCAGGCAGTCACAGATACGCAGTATTTT.

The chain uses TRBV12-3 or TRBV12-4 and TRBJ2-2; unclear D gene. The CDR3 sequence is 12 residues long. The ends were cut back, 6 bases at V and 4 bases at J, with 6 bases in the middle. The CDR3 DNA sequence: TGTGCCAGCAGAGCAGCCACCGGGGAGCTGTTTTTT. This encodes CASRAATGELFF.

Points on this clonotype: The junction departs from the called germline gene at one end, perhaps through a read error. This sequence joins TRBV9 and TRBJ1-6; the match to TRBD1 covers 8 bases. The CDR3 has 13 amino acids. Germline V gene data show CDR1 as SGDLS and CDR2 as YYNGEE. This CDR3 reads CASSVVGTGELHF. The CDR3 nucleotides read TGTGCCAGCAGCGTTGTGGGGACAGGTGAACTCCATTTT.

CDR3 nucleotides: TGCGCCAGTAGCCTACAGGGGGCGGATGAAAAACTGTTTTTT. It is translated as CASSLQGADEKLFF. The chain uses TRBV5-1 and TRBJ1-4; 9 bases align to TRBD1. V lost 8 bases to trimming and J lost 6 bases; unmatched junction nucleotides: 8. The CDR3 is made up of 14 amino acids. Per germline, CDR1 SGHRS and CDR2 YFSETQ.

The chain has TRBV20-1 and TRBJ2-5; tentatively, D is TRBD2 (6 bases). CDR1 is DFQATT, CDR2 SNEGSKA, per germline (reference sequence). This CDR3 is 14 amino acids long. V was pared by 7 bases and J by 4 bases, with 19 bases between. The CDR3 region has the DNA TGCAGTGTCCGAAGTGGGCGGGGTTTAGAGACCCAGTACTTC. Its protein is CSVRSGRGLETQYF.

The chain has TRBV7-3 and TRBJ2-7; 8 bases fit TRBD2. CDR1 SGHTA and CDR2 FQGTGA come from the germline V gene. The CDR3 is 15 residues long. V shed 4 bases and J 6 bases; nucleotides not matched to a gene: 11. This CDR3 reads CASSSTAGVVGEQYF. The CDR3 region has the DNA TGTGCCAGCAGCTCCACAGCGGGGGTGGTCGGCGAGCAGTACTTC.

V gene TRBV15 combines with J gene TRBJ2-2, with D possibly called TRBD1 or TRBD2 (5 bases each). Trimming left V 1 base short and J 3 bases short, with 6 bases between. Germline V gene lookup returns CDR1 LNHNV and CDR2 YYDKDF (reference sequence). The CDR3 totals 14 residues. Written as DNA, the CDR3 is TGTGCCACCAGCAGAGGAGGGGACACCGGGGAGCTGTTTTTT. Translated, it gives CATSRGGDTGELFF. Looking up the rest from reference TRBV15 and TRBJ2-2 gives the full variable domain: DAMVIQNPRYQVTQFGKPVTLSCSQTLNHNVMYWYQQKSSQAPKLLFHYYDKDFNNEADTPDNFQSRRPNTSFCFLDIRSPGLGDTAMYLCATSRGGDTGELFFGEGSRLTVL.

In DNA, the CDR3 is TGTGCCAGCTTAGAAGTTGGAGGGGGTACGCAGTATTTT. It translates to CASLEVGGGTQYF. The chain recombines TRBV2 with TRBJ2-3; either TRBD1 or TRBD2 may supply D (6 bases each). V lost 8 bases and J 8 bases, leaving 17 bases between the germline ends. Per the germline V gene, CDR1 is SNHLY and CDR2 is FYNNEI. The CDR3 length is 13 residues. The whole variable domain, filled in from reference TRBV2 and TRBJ2-3, reads EPEVTQTPSHQVTQMGQEVILRCVPISNHLYFYWYRQILGQKVEFLVSFYNNEISEKSEIFDDQFSVERPDGSNFTLKIRSTKLEDSAMYFCASLEVGGGTQYFGPGTRLTVL.

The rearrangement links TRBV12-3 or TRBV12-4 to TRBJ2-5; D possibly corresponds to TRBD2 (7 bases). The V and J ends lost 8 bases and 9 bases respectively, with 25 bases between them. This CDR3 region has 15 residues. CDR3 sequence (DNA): TGTGCCAGCCGTCCTTCGGAGGGGGGGCCTATGGCCCAGTACTTC. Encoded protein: CASRPSEGGPMAQYF.

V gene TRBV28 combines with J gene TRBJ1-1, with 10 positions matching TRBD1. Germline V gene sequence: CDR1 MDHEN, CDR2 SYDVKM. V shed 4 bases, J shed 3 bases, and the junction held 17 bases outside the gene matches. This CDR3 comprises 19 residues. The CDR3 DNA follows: TGTGCCAGCAGTTACTTTCACCCTAGTCGGACAGGGGGGTACACTGAAGCTTTCTTT. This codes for CASSYFHPSRTGGYTEAFF.

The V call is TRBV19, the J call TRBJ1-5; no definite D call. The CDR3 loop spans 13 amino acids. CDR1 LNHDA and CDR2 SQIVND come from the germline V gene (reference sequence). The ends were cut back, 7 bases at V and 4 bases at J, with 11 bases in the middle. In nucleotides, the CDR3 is TGTGCCAGTAACAGACTGGGGAATCAGCCCCAGCATTTT. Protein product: CASNRLGNQPQHF.